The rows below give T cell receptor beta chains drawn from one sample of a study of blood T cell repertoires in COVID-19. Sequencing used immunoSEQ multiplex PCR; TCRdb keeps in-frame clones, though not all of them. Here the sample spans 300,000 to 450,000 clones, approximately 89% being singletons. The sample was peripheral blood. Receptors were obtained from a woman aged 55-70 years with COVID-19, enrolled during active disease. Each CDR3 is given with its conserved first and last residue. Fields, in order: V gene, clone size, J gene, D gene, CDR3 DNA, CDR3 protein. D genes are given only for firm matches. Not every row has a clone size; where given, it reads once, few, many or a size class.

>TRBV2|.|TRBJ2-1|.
TGTGCCAGCAGTATCGGACTCGGCGGAGAGCAGTTCTTC
CASSIGLGGEQFF
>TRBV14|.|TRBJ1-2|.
TGTGCCAGCAGCCGGACGTCAGGGGATGGCTACACCTTC
CASSRTSGDGYTF
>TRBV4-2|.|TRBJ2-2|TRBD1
TGTGCCAGCAGCCAAGAAGGACAGGGGCCCACCGGGGAGCTGTTTTTT
CASSQEGQGPTGELFF
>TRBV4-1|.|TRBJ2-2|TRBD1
TGCGCCAGCAGCCAAGATCGTAGGGGGCGAACCGGGGAGCTGTTTTTT
CASSQDRRGRTGELFF
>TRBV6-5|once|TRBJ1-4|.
TGTGCCAGCATCGGCCAGGGGAATGAAAAACTGTTTTTT
CASIGQGNEKLFF
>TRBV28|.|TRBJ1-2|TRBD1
TGTGCCAGCAGTGGCCCCCCGGGACAGAGCGCTGGCTACACCTTC
CASSGPPGQSAGYTF
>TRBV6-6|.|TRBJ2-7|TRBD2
TGTGCCAGCAGACCCCTAGCGGGGGGGCCCGAGCAGTACTTC
CASRPLAGGPEQYF
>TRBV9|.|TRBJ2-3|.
TGTGCCAGCAGCGTAGGGGCGGGGGCCTACACAGATACGCAGTATTTT
CASSVGAGAYTDTQYF
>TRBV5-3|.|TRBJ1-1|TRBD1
TGTGCCAGAAGCTGGCGGCCAGGGGGTAAAGCTTTCTTT
CARSWRPGGKAFF
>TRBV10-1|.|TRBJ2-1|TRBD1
TGCGCCAGCACTGATGGCAGTCTACGGGACAGGGCAAACAATGAGCAGTTCTTC
CASTDGSLRDRANNEQFF
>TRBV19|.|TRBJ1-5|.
TGTGCCAGTAGTAACGGGGTACTCAATCAGCCCCAGCATTTT
CASSNGVLNQPQHF
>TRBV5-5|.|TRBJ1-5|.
TGTGCCAGCAGCCCTTTGGTAGTCAATCAGCCCCAGCATTTT
CASSPLVVNQPQHF
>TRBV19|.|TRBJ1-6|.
TGTGCCAGCCTATCACGCGGGAGCTCCTATAATTCACCCCTCCACTTT
CASLSRGSSYNSPLHF
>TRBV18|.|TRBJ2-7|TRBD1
TGTGCCAGCTCACATCGTCAGGGGGCGGTCGAGCAGTACTTC
CASSHRQGAVEQYF
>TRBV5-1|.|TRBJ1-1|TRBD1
TGCGCCAGCAGCTTGGGGACAGGGGGAAACACTGAAGCTTTCTTT
CASSLGTGGNTEAFF
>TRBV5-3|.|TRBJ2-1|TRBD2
TGTGCCAGAAGCTTGTTGGAGCGGGGGGCCAATGAGCAGTTCTTC
CARSLLERGANEQFF
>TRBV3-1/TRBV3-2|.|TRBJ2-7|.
TGTGCCAGCAGCCAAGATTTATCAGGTCATCACGAGCAGTACTTC
CASSQDLSGHHEQYF
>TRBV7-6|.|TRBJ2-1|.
TGTGCCAGCAGACTAAACAATGAGCAGTTCTTC
CASRLNNEQFF
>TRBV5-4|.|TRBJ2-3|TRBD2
TGTGCCAGCAGCTCACTAGCGGGGGGGCATGGCACAGATACGCAGTATTTT
CASSSLAGGHGTDTQYF
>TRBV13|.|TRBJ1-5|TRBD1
TGTGCCAGCAGCTCAGGACAGGGGAGTCAGCCCCAGCATTTT
CASSSGQGSQPQHF
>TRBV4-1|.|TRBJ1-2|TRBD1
TGCGCCAGCAGCCAAGAGGGACAGGGGTTTTCGTCTGGCTACACCTTC
CASSQEGQGFSSGYTF
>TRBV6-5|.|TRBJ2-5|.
TGTGCCAGCACCTCCCAGGGAACTGAAGAGACCCAGTACTTC
CASTSQGTEETQYF
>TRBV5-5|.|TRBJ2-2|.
TGTGCCAGCAGCTTTTTACTAGGAAACAGGGAGCTGTTTTTT
CASSFLLGNRELFF
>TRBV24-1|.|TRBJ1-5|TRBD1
TGTGCCACTAGCCCCCAGGGGGCGGTATGGCCCCAGCATTTT
CATSPQGAVWPQHF
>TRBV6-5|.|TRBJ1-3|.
TGTGCCAGCAGTTACTTCCAGGGCGTCTCTGGAAACACCATATATTTT
CASSYFQGVSGNTIYF
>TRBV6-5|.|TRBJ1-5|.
TGTGCCAGCAGTTACCAGCGGGGCAATCAGCCCCAGCATTTT
CASSYQRGNQPQHF
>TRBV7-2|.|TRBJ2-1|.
TGTGCCAGCAGCTTAGGCGGGGCCGGGAACAATGAGCAGTTCTTC
CASSLGGAGNNEQFF
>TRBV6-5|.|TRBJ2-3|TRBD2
TGTGCCAGCAGTTTCTCGACTAGCGGGGGAGGAGATACGCAGTATTTT
CASSFSTSGGGDTQYF
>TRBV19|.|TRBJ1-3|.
TGTGCCAGTAGTATCCAGTCTTCTGGAAACACCATATATTTT
CASSIQSSGNTIYF
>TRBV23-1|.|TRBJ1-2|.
TGCGCCAGCAGTCTCCGGCCCAGGGTGAACTATGGCTACACCTTC
CASSLRPRVNYGYTF
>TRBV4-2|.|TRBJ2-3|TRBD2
TGTGCCAGCAGCCTGACTAGCGGGGGAGGCCATGGAGATACGCAGTATTTT
CASSLTSGGGHGDTQYF
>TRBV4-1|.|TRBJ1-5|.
TGCGCCAGCAGCCAAGGAGAGAAACAGCCCCAGCATTTT
CASSQGEKQPQHF
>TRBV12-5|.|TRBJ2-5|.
TGTGCTAGTGGTGTGATCGGAGAGACCCAGTACTTC
CASGVIGETQYF
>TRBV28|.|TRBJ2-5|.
TGTGCCGCGGGCACCCGATCACAATTGGAGACCCAGTACTTC
CAAGTRSQLETQYF
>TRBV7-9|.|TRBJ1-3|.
TGTGCCAGCAGCTTAGTGGTCCCGGCTGGAAACACCATATATTTT
CASSLVVPAGNTIYF
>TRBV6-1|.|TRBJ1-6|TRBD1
TGTGCCAGCAGTGAATTGGGACAGCGGGATAATTCACCCCTCCACTTT
CASSELGQRDNSPLHF
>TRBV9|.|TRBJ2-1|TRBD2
TGTGCCAGCAGCGTGATGTCGAGCGGGGGGCCTTACAATGAGCAGTTCTTC
CASSVMSSGGPYNEQFF
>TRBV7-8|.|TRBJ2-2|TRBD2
TGTGCCAGCAGCTTAGCCTCCGGGACTAAGTACGGTGGCGGGGAGCTGTTTTTT
CASSLASGTKYGGGELFF
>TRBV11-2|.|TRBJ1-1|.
TGTGCCAGCAGCTCGGACAGAAACATGAACACTGAAGCTTTCTTT
CASSSDRNMNTEAFF
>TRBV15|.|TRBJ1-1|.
TGTGCCACCAGCAGAGATAATCGGGGGGATACTGAAGCTTTCTTT
CATSRDNRGDTEAFF
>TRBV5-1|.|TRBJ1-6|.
TGCGCCAGCAGCTCCGGCGTGGCGGGGGGCCTCAATTCACCCCTCCACTTT
CASSSGVAGGLNSPLHF
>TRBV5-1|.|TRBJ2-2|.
TGCGCCAGCAGCTGGAGACCCCCTATCGACACCGGGGAGCTGTTTTTT
CASSWRPPIDTGELFF
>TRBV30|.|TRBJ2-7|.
TGTGCCTGGGACCTAAAAGGAGCGGGCGGGTACGAGCAGTACTTC
CAWDLKGAGGYEQYF
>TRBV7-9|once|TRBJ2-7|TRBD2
TGTGCCAGCAGCTTAGATGGGACTAAGGGATCCGAGCAGTACTTC
CASSLDGTKGSEQYF
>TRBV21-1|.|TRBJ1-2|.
TGTGCCAGCAGCAAAGGGGACAAATACTACTATGGCTACACCTTC
CASSKGDKYYYGYTF
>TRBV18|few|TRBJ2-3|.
TGTGCCAGCTCACCACAACTAGGGAGCACAGATACGCAGTATTTT
CASSPQLGSTDTQYF
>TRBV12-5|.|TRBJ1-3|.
TGTGCTAGTGCCCTGGACAGCCCTGGAAACACCATATATTTT
CASALDSPGNTIYF
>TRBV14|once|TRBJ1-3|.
TGTGCCAGCAGCCCGAATTACGGACTTTCTGGAAACACCATATATTTT
CASSPNYGLSGNTIYF
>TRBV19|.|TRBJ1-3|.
TGTGCCACCTCAACAGGGAGCTCTGGAAACACCATATATTTT
CATSTGSSGNTIYF
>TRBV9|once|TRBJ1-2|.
TGTGCCAGCAGCGCCATCGGAGCTAACTATGGCTACACCTTC
CASSAIGANYGYTF
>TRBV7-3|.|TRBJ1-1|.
TGTGCCAGCAGCTTAGACGGGGGTCTGAGCACTGAAGCTTTCTTT
CASSLDGGLSTEAFF
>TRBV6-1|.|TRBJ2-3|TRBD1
TGTGCCAGCAGTGAGTCTTTGGGGACAGACGCAGATACGCAGTATTTT
CASSESLGTDADTQYF
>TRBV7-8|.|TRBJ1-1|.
TGTGCCAGCAGCGGAGCCAGAGGTATTACTGAAGCTTTCTTT
CASSGARGITEAFF